This T cell receptor beta chain was captured in a study of blood T cells in healthy people across ages. The table lists this clonotype with a few counts. No antigen is known for it. The germline gives CDR1 MGHRA, CDR2 YSYEKL. The ends were cut back, 2 bases at V and 4 bases at J, with 11 bases in the middle. The CDR3 consists of 14 residues. Primers used in a second PCR of about 6 to 11 cycles were a sample-barcoded 5' primer and a J-beta primer mix. MiXCR, applied by TCRdb to the 5' RACE reads, yields one record per CDR3 protein. The sample contains around 1,500,000 distinct CDR3 sequences, 42% of which appear only once. Broader study findings: Older age coincided with a roughly linear decline in TCR beta diversity per million T cells. Calculation of diversity from one million T cells yielded estimates considered to be underestimates.

The source material was blood. This chain connects TRBV4-1 to TRBJ1-1; D gene uncertain. The clonotype was recovered from a woman aged 18 to 35 in good health. As DNA, the CDR3 is TGCGCCAGCAGCCAACTTAGGGCGGGCACTGAAGCTTTCTTT. This codes for CASSQLRAGTEAFF.